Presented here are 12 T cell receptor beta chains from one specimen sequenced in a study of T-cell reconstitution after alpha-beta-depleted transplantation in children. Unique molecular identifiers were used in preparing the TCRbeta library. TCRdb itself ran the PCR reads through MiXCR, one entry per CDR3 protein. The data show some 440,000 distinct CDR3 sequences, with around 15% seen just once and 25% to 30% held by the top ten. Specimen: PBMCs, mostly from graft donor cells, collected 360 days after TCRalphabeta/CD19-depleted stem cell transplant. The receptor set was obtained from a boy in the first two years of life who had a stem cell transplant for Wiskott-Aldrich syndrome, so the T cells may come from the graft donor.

In nucleotides, the CDR3 is TGTGCCATCAGTCCACGACAGGGAGGTGGAGAGACCCAGTACTTC. Amino acid sequence: CAISPRQGGGETQYF. The chain couples TRBV10-3 to TRBJ2-5; D might be TRBD1 (7 bases). In germline, CDR1 is ENHRY, CDR2 SYGVKD. V was pared by 5 bases and J by 4 bases, with 17 bases between. This CDR3 is 15 amino acids long.

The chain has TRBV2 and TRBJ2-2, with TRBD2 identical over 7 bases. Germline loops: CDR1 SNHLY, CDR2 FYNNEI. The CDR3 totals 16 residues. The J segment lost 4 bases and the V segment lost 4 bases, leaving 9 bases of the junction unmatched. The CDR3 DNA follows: TGTGCCAGCAGTGGGCTAGCGGCCTTGGTCACCGGGGAGCTGTTTTTT. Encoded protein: CASSGLAALVTGELFF.

The CDR3 nucleotides are TGTGCCAGCAGCTTAGCTAAAGCGGGAGCATCCTACGAGCAGTACTTC. Translation: CASSLAKAGASYEQYF. The genes are TRBV7-8 and TRBJ2-7, with TRBD2 identical over 8 bases. CDR1 and CDR2 (germline): SGHVS, FQNEAQ. The CDR3 has 16 amino acids. Trimming took 0 bases from V and 1 from J; bases not matched to a gene: 5.

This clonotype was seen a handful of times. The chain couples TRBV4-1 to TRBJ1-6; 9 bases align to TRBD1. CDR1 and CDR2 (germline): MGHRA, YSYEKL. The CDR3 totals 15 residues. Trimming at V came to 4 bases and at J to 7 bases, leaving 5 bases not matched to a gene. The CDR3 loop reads CASSRDRAWNSPLHF. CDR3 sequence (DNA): TGCGCCAGCAGCCGGGACAGGGCGTGGAATTCACCCCTCCACTTT.

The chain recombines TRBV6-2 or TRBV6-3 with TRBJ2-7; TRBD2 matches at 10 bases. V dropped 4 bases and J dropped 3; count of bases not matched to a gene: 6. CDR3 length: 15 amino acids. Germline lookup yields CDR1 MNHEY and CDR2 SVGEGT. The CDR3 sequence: CASSSPGLAFYEQYF. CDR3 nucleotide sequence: TGTGCCAGCAGTTCCCCGGGACTAGCGTTCTACGAGCAGTACTTC.

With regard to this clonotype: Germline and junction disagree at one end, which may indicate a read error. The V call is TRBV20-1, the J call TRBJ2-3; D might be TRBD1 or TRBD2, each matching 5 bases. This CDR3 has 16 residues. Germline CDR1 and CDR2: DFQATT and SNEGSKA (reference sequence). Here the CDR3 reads CNARYFLGPLTDTQYF. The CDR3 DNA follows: TGCAATGCTAGATACTTTCTGGGACCACTCACAGATACGCAGTATTTT.

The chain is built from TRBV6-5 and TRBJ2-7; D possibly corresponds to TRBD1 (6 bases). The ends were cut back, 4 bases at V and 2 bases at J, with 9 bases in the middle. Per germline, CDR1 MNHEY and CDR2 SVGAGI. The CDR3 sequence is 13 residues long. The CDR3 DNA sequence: TGTGCCAGCAGTTTTACAGGGACCTACGAGCAGTACTTC. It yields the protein CASSFTGTYEQYF.

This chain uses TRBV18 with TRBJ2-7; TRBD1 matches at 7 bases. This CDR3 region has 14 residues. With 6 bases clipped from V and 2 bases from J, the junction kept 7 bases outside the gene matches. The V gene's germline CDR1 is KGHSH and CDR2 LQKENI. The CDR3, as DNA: TGTGCCAGCTCCCCCCTGACAGGGCCCTACGAGCAGTACTTC. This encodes CASSPLTGPYEQYF.

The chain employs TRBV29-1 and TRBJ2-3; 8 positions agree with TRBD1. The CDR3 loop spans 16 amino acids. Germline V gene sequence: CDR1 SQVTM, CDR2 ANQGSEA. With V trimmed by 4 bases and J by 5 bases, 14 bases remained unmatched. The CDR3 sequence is CSVALAGTGLGDTQYF. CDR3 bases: TGCAGCGTTGCGCTCGCCGGGACAGGTTTAGGAGATACGCAGTATTTT.

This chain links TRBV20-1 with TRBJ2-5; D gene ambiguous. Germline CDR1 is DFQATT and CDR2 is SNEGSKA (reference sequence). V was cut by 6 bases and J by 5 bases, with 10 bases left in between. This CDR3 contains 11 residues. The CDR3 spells CSALGPETQYF. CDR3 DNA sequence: TGCAGTGCCCTTGGGCCCGAGACCCAGTACTTC.

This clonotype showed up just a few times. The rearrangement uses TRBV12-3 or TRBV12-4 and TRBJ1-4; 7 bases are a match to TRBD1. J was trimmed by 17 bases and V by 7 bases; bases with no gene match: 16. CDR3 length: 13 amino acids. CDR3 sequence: CASNPSGGQANFF. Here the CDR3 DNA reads TGTGCCAGCAACCCCTCCGGCGGACAGGCGAACTTTTTT.

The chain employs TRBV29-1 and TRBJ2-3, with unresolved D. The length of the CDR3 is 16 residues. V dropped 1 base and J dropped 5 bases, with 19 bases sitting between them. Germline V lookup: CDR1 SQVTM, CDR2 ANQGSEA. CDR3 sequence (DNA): TGCAGCGTTGAAGGACGACTGTTTTCCCAAGGAGATACGCAGTATTTT. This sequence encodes CSVEGRLFSQGDTQYF.